A selection of T cell receptor beta chains follows, all from one sample in a study of cytomegalovirus exposure and HLA in healthy donors. Only in-frame clones appear in the TCRdb table, and some are missing; sequencing was by immunoSEQ multiplex PCR. This sample carries around 190,000 clones, 79% of them seen once, and the ten largest clones take around 4.3%. Specimen: PBMCs. Source of these receptors: a woman aged 30 to 39 in good health and CMV-seropositive. The CDR3 runs from the conserved cysteine through the conserved F or W. The D gene is left open where the match is weak. The size entry is marked missing in some rows and otherwise reads once, few, many or a size class.

NA NA TRBJ1-1 TRBV5-1 TGCGCCAGCAGCTCACAACCGGGGGGCCCCGAAGCTTTCTTT CASSSQPGGPEAFF
NA NA TRBJ2-5 TRBV11-2 TGTGCCAGCAGCTTAGTTTTGGGTAGCAGGGTTCGAGAGACCCAGTACTTC CASSLVLGSRVRETQYF
NA NA TRBJ2-4 TRBV15 TGTGCCACCAGCAGAGGGTTGGGGAGAACCAAAAACATTCAGTACTTC CATSRGLGRTKNIQYF
TRBD2 NA TRBJ2-2 TRBV7-8 TGTGCCAGCAGCTTAGGCGGGGGGAACACCGGGGAGCTGTTTTTT CASSLGGGNTGELFF
NA few TRBJ1-5 TRBV10-3 TGTGCCACCGGGGACATTGGCAATCAGCCCCAGCATTTT CATGDIGNQPQHF
NA NA TRBJ1-1 TRBV10-3 TGTGCCATCAGCCCCGGGACTACCACTGAAGCTTTCTTT CAISPGTTTEAFF
NA once TRBJ2-7 TRBV5-1 TGCGCCAGCAGCTTGATCGGGGTTGGCTACGAGCAGTACTTC CASSLIGVGYEQYF
NA NA TRBJ2-7 TRBV29-1 TGCAGCGTTGATCACTGGACGGGGTCCGGCGTGGAGCAGTACTTC CSVDHWTGSGVEQYF
TRBD1 few TRBJ1-5 TRBV18 TGTGCCAGCTCACCAGGGACAGGGATCGATCAGCCCCAGCATTTT CASSPGTGIDQPQHF
TRBD2 NA TRBJ2-1 TRBV11-2 TGTGCCAGCAGCCAACTCACGGGGGGGCGCAATGAGCAGTTCTTC CASSQLTGGRNEQFF
NA few TRBJ1-1 TRBV4-1 TGCGCCAGCAGCCAGGGGCCATCGACAGGGAACACTGAAGCTTTCTTT CASSQGPSTGNTEAFF
NA NA TRBJ2-1 TRBV5-1 TGCGCCAGCAGCTTGGAACCGGGGTGGAGCTCCTACAATGAGCAGTTCTTC CASSLEPGWSSYNEQFF
TRBD2 once TRBJ2-3 TRBV4-2 TGTGCCAGCAGCACGGGACTAGCGGGGGGGGAACCCACAGATACGCAGTATTTT CASSTGLAGGEPTDTQYF
TRBD1 NA TRBJ1-2 TRBV6-5 TGTGCCGCTGGGACAGGGGGCTTTGGCTACACCTTC CAAGTGGFGYTF
NA NA TRBJ2-2 TRBV7-8 TGTGCCAGCCCTCCTCGGGCGGGGCGATACACCGGGGAGCTGTTTTTT CASPPRAGRYTGELFF
TRBD2 NA TRBJ2-5 TRBV6-5 TGTGCCAGTAAAGCGGGGCTTACACAAGAGACCCAGTACTTC CASKAGLTQETQYF
TRBD1 NA TRBJ1-5 TRBV5-6 TGTGCCAGCAGCTTTGGACAGGGCAGACCAGATAGCAATCAGCCCCAGCATTTT CASSFGQGRPDSNQPQHF
TRBD1 few TRBJ2-1 TRBV19 TGTGCCAGCTCCGGGACAGGTTCCTACAATGAGCAGTTCTTC CASSGTGSYNEQFF
TRBD1 NA TRBJ1-2 TRBV4-1 TGCGCCAGCAGCCAAGAAGCCCCCGTAGGAACAGGGGTGTATGGCTACACCTTC CASSQEAPVGTGVYGYTF
NA NA TRBJ1-1 TRBV9 TGTGCCAGCAACACAGGGACGAACACTGAAGCTTTCTTT CASNTGTNTEAFF
TRBD2 NA TRBJ2-7 TRBV5-5 TGTGCCAGCAGCTTGGGGAGCGGGGGAGAGGAGCAGTACTTC CASSLGSGGEEQYF
NA once TRBJ1-2 TRBV25-1 TGTGCCAGCAGGGAGAGTGGGGAGTTTAACTATGGCTACACCTTC CASRESGEFNYGYTF